This TCR beta chain was found in a study of post-analysis software for immune sequencing data. General observations from the study: The study found TRBV5-6, TRBV5-1 and TRBV20-1 among five or six TRBV segments more frequent in patients than controls. Controls' normalized Chao1 diversity significantly exceeded that of multiple sclerosis patients. The F measure placed samples prepared in the same batch into strongly shared clusters.

Researchers reported that TCR beta cDNA libraries carried unique molecular identifiers. T cells numbering about 0.95 to 10 million yielded some 480,000 cDNA molecules. TCRdb used MiXCR to reprocess the PCR reads, holding one entry per CDR3 protein. The table has hundreds of thousands of distinct CDR3 sequences, about 32% seen once. V was pared by 6 bases and J by 3 bases, with 15 bases between. This CDR3 region has 14 residues. Germline V gene lookup returns CDR1 MNHEY and CDR2 SVGAGI. The sample holds a few counts of this clonotype. What it binds is unknown. Specimen: blood. This sequence was found in a girl aged 10 to 17 with multiple sclerosis. This chain connects TRBV6-5 to TRBJ2-7; D unresolved. The CDR3 DNA reads as TGTGCCAGCAGCGTCCAGCCGGGTTACTACGAGCAGTACTTC. Residues: CASSVQPGYYEQYF.